This TCR beta chain was documented in a study of T cell clonotyping in hematopoietic cell transplantation. The V gene end was trimmed by 5 bases and the J gene end by 8 bases; junction bases not matched to a gene: 11. The CDR3 has 15 amino acids. Germline CDR1 is LGHNT and CDR2 is FRNRAP. Measured with immunoSEQ multiplex PCR; TCRdb has only the in-frame clones, and not every one. In the table there are 13,000 to 15,000 clones, nearly 95% of which are singletons. The V and J genes are TRBV12-5 and TRBJ1-4; 7 bases map to TRBD1. The sample was PBMCs, taken 30 days after allogeneic stem cell transplant. The clonotype comes from a male patient aged 60-69 years who had an allogeneic stem cell transplant from an unrelated donor, so the T cells may come from the graft donor. Some clones in this sample may be carry-over from other donors' samples. The CDR3 sequence: CASGQRTQGREKLFF. DNA of the CDR3: TGTGCTAGTGGTCAAAGGACACAGGGGAGGGAAAAACTGTTTTTT.